The rows below give T cell receptor beta chains drawn from one sample of a study of T cell repertoires in cytomegalovirus infection. Antigens for these TCRs are unknown. TCRdb itself ran the reads through MiXCR, one entry per CDR3 protein. The profile shows tens of thousands of distinct CDR3 sequences, 45% to 55% of them singletons. This material consisted of CD8+ T cells from cultured PBMCs, taken from culture after CMV antigen stimulation. The receptors come from a human donor in good health (CMV status not recorded). Some clones in this sample may be carry-over from other donors' samples. The CDR3 runs from the conserved cysteine through the conserved F or W. Fields, in order: J gene, V gene, D gene, clone size, CDR3 DNA, CDR3 protein. D genes are given only for firm matches. Size is omitted from some rows. Given values are once, few, many or a class for expanded clones.

J: TRBJ2-7
V: TRBV7-9
D: -
size: few
DNA: TGTGCCAGCAGCTTAGACATGACAGCCGAGCAGTACTTC
CDR3: CASSLDMTAEQYF

J: TRBJ2-5
V: TRBV5-8
D: TRBD1
size: -
DNA: TGTGCCAGCAGTCCCGGACAAGGGGGCGTGGAGACCCAGTACTTC
CDR3: CASSPGQGGVETQYF

J: TRBJ1-1
V: TRBV6-8
D: -
size: -
DNA: TGTGCCAGCAGTACTCACCGCCAGAACACTGAAGCTTTCTTT
CDR3: CASSTHRQNTEAFF

J: TRBJ2-7
V: TRBV29-1
D: TRBD1
size: -
DNA: TGCAGCGTTGACGCGACAGGGGGCTACGAGCAGTACTTC
CDR3: CSVDATGGYEQYF

J: TRBJ2-1
V: TRBV7-3
D: TRBD2
size: few
DNA: TGTGCCAGCACCATGGGGGGGTTGGGCAATGAGCAGTTCTTC
CDR3: CASTMGGLGNEQFF

J: TRBJ1-5
V: TRBV6-2/TRBV6-3
D: TRBD1
size: -
DNA: TGTGCCAGCACTTTAAGGGGGCAGTTTAACTCCTATCAGCCCCAGCATTTT
CDR3: CASTLRGQFNSYQPQHF

J: TRBJ2-5
V: TRBV20-1
D: -
size: few
DNA: TGCAGTGCTACCACTGCGTCAGCAGGAGAGACCCAGTACTTC
CDR3: CSATTASAGETQYF

J: TRBJ2-1
V: TRBV12-3/TRBV12-4
D: -
size: -
DNA: TGTGCCAGCAGTTTCGACAGCATGGGCCTAAATGAGCAGTTCTTC
CDR3: CASSFDSMGLNEQFF

J: TRBJ2-5
V: TRBV15
D: -
size: -
DNA: TGTGCCACCAGCAGAGAACAGGTCAAGCAAGAGACCCAGTACTTC
CDR3: CATSREQVKQETQYF

J: TRBJ2-1
V: TRBV7-8
D: TRBD2
size: many
DNA: TGTGCCAGCAGCGTCGAAGTAAGCGGGAGGATCTACAATGAGCAGTTCTTC
CDR3: CASSVEVSGRIYNEQFF

J: TRBJ1-1
V: TRBV5-5
D: TRBD1
size: -
DNA: TGTGCCCGCAGTCCGACAGGGAAAGTCGCTGAAGCTTTCTTT
CDR3: CARSPTGKVAEAFF

J: TRBJ2-2
V: TRBV13
D: TRBD2
size: -
DNA: TGTGCCAGCAGCCAGCGGGGCCGGAACACCGGGGAGCTGTTTTTT
CDR3: CASSQRGRNTGELFF

J: TRBJ2-7
V: TRBV2
D: TRBD2
size: many
DNA: TGTGCCAGCAGTAGGACTAGGGCCTACGAGCAGTACTTC
CDR3: CASSRTRAYEQYF

J: TRBJ1-2
V: TRBV24-1
D: -
size: -
DNA: TGTGCCACCAGTGATGGAGGGGCAGGAGGCTACACCTTC
CDR3: CATSDGGAGGYTF

J: TRBJ2-3
V: TRBV12-3/TRBV12-4
D: -
size: few
DNA: TGTGCCAGCAGTTCCGGGACTCTGGGTGGGCCAGATACGCAGTATTTT
CDR3: CASSSGTLGGPDTQYF

J: TRBJ2-1
V: TRBV7-9
D: -
size: -
DNA: TGTGCCAGCAGCCCCGCGTGGGGAGGCGGTGAGCAGTTCTTC
CDR3: CASSPAWGGGEQFF

J: TRBJ2-7
V: TRBV27
D: TRBD2
size: few
DNA: TGTGCCAGCAGTTATAGCGGGAGCCCGGATTACGAGCAGTACTTC
CDR3: CASSYSGSPDYEQYF

J: TRBJ2-1
V: TRBV7-2
D: -
size: few
DNA: TGTGCCAGCAGCTTAGTCGCGGAGAGCTCCTACAATGAGCAGTTCTTC
CDR3: CASSLVAESSYNEQFF

J: TRBJ2-5
V: TRBV7-9
D: TRBD2
size: -
DNA: TGTGCCAGCAGCCCTAGTCGGGGACTAGCTGGAGAGACCCAGTACTTC
CDR3: CASSPSRGLAGETQYF

J: TRBJ1-1
V: TRBV7-3
D: TRBD1
size: -
DNA: TGTGCCAGCAGCCCGGACAGGCGGAGTGAAGCTTTCTTT
CDR3: CASSPDRRSEAFF

J: TRBJ2-5
V: TRBV7-3
D: -
size: -
DNA: TGTGCCAGCGGCGGGTCGGACGCTGAGGAGACCCAGTACTTC
CDR3: CASGGSDAEETQYF

J: TRBJ1-2
V: TRBV19
D: -
size: -
DNA: TGTGCCAGTAGTATAGATTCATCTATCGGCTATGGCTACACCTTC
CDR3: CASSIDSSIGYGYTF

J: TRBJ2-3
V: TRBV25-1
D: -
size: few
DNA: TGTGCCAGCAGTGAAGGATTTACTGGTGATACGCAGTATTTT
CDR3: CASSEGFTGDTQYF

J: TRBJ1-2
V: TRBV7-4
D: -
size: -
DNA: TGTGCCAGCAGCTCCACCGGCGGGGTAATCTATGGCTACACCTTC
CDR3: CASSSTGGVIYGYTF

J: TRBJ2-2
V: TRBV7-9
D: TRBD2
size: -
DNA: TGTGCCAGCAGCAGACTGGCGGGGGGACCGAACACCGGGGAGCTGTTTTTT
CDR3: CASSRLAGGPNTGELFF

J: TRBJ2-1
V: TRBV7-2
D: TRBD1
size: -
DNA: TGTGCCAGCAGCCTGGGACAGGGGGGATACAATGAGCAGTTCTTC
CDR3: CASSLGQGGYNEQFF

J: TRBJ2-5
V: TRBV7-8
D: -
size: -
DNA: TGTGCCAGCAGGCCGGGGAGGTTCAGGCTCCAAGAGACCCAGTACTTC
CDR3: CASRPGRFRLQETQYF

J: TRBJ2-7
V: TRBV10-3
D: -
size: -
DNA: TGTGCCATCAGTGGATCGGACGGGGGACCGGATGGCTACGAGCAGTACTTC
CDR3: CAISGSDGGPDGYEQYF

J: TRBJ2-1
V: TRBV27
D: -
size: -
DNA: TGTGCCAGCAGTTTAAGGAAATGGCGATATCAATACTACAATGAGCAGTTCTTC
CDR3: CASSLRKWRYQYYNEQFF

J: TRBJ1-2
V: TRBV12-3/TRBV12-4
D: -
size: -
DNA: TGTGCCAGCAGTCCCGGGACAACTGACTATGGCTACACCTTC
CDR3: CASSPGTTDYGYTF

J: TRBJ2-1
V: TRBV12-3/TRBV12-4
D: -
size: -
DNA: TGTGCCAGCAATACAACAGCAAATGAGCAGTTCTTC
CDR3: CASNTTANEQFF

J: TRBJ2-4
V: TRBV7-9
D: -
size: few
DNA: TGTGCCAGCAGCTTTCCCCACTTAGACATTCAGTACTTC
CDR3: CASSFPHLDIQYF